These 24 T cell receptor beta chains were all obtained from the same sample, sequenced in a study of identical twins. One entry per CDR3 protein, called by TCRdb with MiXCR from the 5' RACE reads. The sample yields about 730,000 distinct CDR3 sequences, about 20% seen once. These sequences were also reported in another study, on T cells expressing NK-cell markers.

Sequenced: PBMCs. These receptor sequences come from a woman between 18 and 30 years old in good health.

This clonotype came up a few times. This chain connects TRBV6-1 to TRBJ1-2; D gene ambiguous. Germline CDR1 and CDR2: MNHNS and SASEGT. There are 13 residues in the CDR3. V dropped 4 bases and J dropped 7 bases, with 13 bases sitting between them. The CDR3 bases are TGTGCCAGCAGTGCCCGGCAGGCCTCTGGCTACACCTTC. Residues: CASSARQASGYTF.

The V call is TRBV9, the J call TRBJ2-3, with D perhaps assigned TRBD1 or TRBD2 (5 bases each). This CDR3 is 14 amino acids long. The V end was cut by 0 bases, the J end by 2 bases, with 7 bases between. Germline V lookup: CDR1 SGDLS, CDR2 YYNGEE. The DNA of the CDR3 is TGTGCCAGCAGCGTAGCGGGGCTCACAGATACGCAGTATTTT. This gives the protein CASSVAGLTDTQYF.

This rearrangement joins TRBV20-1 to TRBJ1-5; D remains unclear. Trimming took off 5 bases at V and 0 bases at J, with 11 bases between the two ends. The CDR3 covers 14 residues. Per the germline V gene, CDR1 is DFQATT and CDR2 is SNEGSKA (reference sequence). The CDR3 protein is CSALSTYSNQPQHF. In DNA, the CDR3 is TGCAGTGCTCTCTCGACCTATAGCAATCAGCCCCAGCATTTT.

This clonotype was counted between two and nine times. The chain uses TRBV30 and TRBJ2-3; D is possibly TRBD2 (5 bases). CDR3 length equals 15 residues. Germline CDR1 is GTSNPN and CDR2 is SVGIG (reference sequence). Trimming cost V 0 bases and J 2 bases, with 12 bases left between them. CDR3 sequence reads: CAWSVVGEHTDTQYF. In DNA, the CDR3 is TGTGCCTGGAGTGTGGTCGGGGAGCACACAGATACGCAGTATTTT. Drawing the rest from reference TRBV30 and TRBJ2-3, the complete variable domain is SQTIHQWPATLVQPVGSPLSLECTVEGTSNPNLYWYRQAAGRGLQLLFYSVGIGQISSEVPQNLSASRPQDRQFILSSKKLLLSDSGFYLCAWSVVGEHTDTQYFGPGTRLTVL.

In its sample, this clonotype was seen a few times. The CDR3: CASSLASSQPLHF. CDR3 DNA sequence: TGTGCCAGCAGTTTAGCGTCCTCCCAACCCCTCCACTTT. The chain carries TRBV12-3 or TRBV12-4 and TRBJ1-6, with D hard to call. The CDR3 length is 13 residues. V gave up 0 bases and J gave up 12 bases, with 9 bases separating them.

This clonotype turned up a few times. The chain links TRBV15 to TRBJ2-3; tentative D call: TRBD2 (6 bases). Germline values: CDR1 LNHNV, CDR2 YYDKDF (reference sequence). Deletions cut 5 bases from V and 1 base from J, with 16 bases between. This CDR3 is 16 amino acids long. The CDR3 loop reads CATSPPGGIGTDTQYF. CDR3 coding DNA: TGTGCCACCAGCCCACCGGGCGGGATCGGCACAGATACGCAGTATTTT.

V usage is TRBV20-1 and J usage is TRBJ2-3, with D possibly TRBD2 on 5 matching bases. V lost 2 bases and J 5 bases, leaving 8 bases between the germline ends. The CDR3 consists of 12 residues. Looked up from germline, CDR1 is DFQATT and CDR2 is SNEGSKA (reference sequence). CDR3 sequence: CSARRTLDTQYF. Here the CDR3 DNA reads TGCAGTGCTAGAAGGACTCTAGATACGCAGTATTTT.

This clonotype has a handful of counts. The V call is TRBV20-1, the J call TRBJ2-3; D tentatively fits TRBD1 or TRBD2 (5 bases each). Germline V gene sequence: CDR1 DFQATT, CDR2 SNEGSKA (reference sequence). V lost 2 bases and J lost 2, with 23 bases in between. The CDR3 has 18 residues. The CDR3 spells CSARTGASPREHTDTQYF. CDR3 nucleotide sequence: TGCAGTGCTAGAACCGGGGCGAGCCCGAGAGAACACACAGATACGCAGTATTTT.

V is TRBV20-1 and J is TRBJ2-7; D possibly corresponds to TRBD2 (6 bases). Trimming shortened V by 1 base and J by 0 bases, and 10 bases separated the two germline ends. CDR1 is DFQATT and CDR2 is SNEGSKA in the germline V gene (reference sequence). The length of the CDR3 is 14 residues. CDR3 sequence reads: CSARGWTTSYEQYF. CDR3 DNA sequence: TGCAGTGCTAGAGGTTGGACTACCTCCTACGAGCAGTACTTC.

V is TRBV6-1 and J is TRBJ2-7; D perhaps matches TRBD1 (6 bases). The germline V gene encodes CDR1 MNHNS and CDR2 SASEGT. V was clipped by 9 bases and J by 1 base, with 10 bases between them. The CDR3 is made up of 12 amino acids. The CDR3 nucleotides read TGTGCCAGTCTTAGGGGGTCCTACGAGCAGTACTTC. Translation: CASLRGSYEQYF.

The J gene is TRBJ2-1, the V gene TRBV10-3; 10 bases match TRBD2. In germline, CDR1 is ENHRY, CDR2 SYGVKD. The CDR3 is made up of 17 amino acids. Trimming at V came to 1 base and at J to 6 bases, leaving 9 bases not matched to a gene. CDR3 DNA: TGTGCCATCAGTGAGTGGGCTAGCGGGAGTAATGGCAATGAGCAGTTCTTC. It specifies CAISEWASGSNGNEQFF.

This clonotype was seen more than once but under ten times. The chain has TRBV10-3 and TRBJ2-7; TRBD2 might be the D (6 bases). This CDR3 contains 15 residues. V was cut by 6 bases and J by 5 bases, with 20 bases left in between. CDR1 is ENHRY and CDR2 is SYGVKD in the germline V gene. CDR3 loop: CAIREQWRGRHEQYF. CDR3 sequence (DNA): TGTGCCATCAGGGAACAATGGAGGGGAAGACACGAGCAGTACTTC.

This chain uses TRBV4-3 with TRBJ2-5; D is ambiguous. Germline CDR1 LGHNA, CDR2 YSLEER. The germline V and J ends were trimmed by 3 bases and 0 bases, with 8 bases remaining between them. The CDR3 has 14 residues. The CDR3 loop is CASSHSVNQETQYF. The CDR3 nucleotides read TGCGCCAGCAGCCACTCAGTGAACCAAGAGACCCAGTACTTC.

The chain couples TRBV29-1 to TRBJ1-1; D not resolved. The V gene's germline CDR1 is SQVTM and CDR2 ANQGSEA. Trimming shortened V by 7 bases and J by 0 bases, and 18 bases separated the two germline ends. This CDR3 is built from 15 residues. The CDR3 nucleotides read TGCAGCGGATCGTCCGGATGGGGAATGAACACTGAAGCTTTCTTT. Residues: CSGSSGWGMNTEAFF.

The V call is TRBV10-1, the J call TRBJ2-1; 12 bases map to TRBD2. This CDR3 has 15 residues. Germline trimming cut 3 bases from V and 9 bases from J; bases unmatched to any gene: 6. Germline V gives CDR1 WNHNN, CDR2 SYGVQD (reference sequence). The CDR3 DNA follows: TGCGCCAGCAGTGATAGTCTAGCGGGAGGGTCTGAGCAGTTCTTC. Its protein is CASSDSLAGGSEQFF.

This rearrangement joins TRBV10-2 to TRBJ2-3; 10 bases are a match to TRBD2. Per germline, CDR1 WSHSY and CDR2 SAAADI. The CDR3 runs to 16 residues. V was clipped by 6 bases and J by 7 bases; unmatched bases: 13. CDR3 nucleotides: TGCGCCAGCAGCCCCTTCCAGCGGGGGGGCCAATATACGCAGTATTTT. Translated, it gives CASSPFQRGGQYTQYF.

This clonotype was seen only a few times. This chain connects TRBV14 to TRBJ2-5; D gene uncertain. V lost 3 bases, J lost 0 bases, and 8 bases lay in between. The CDR3 covers 14 residues. Germline CDR1 SGHDN, CDR2 FVKESK. CDR3: CASSQRQYQETQYF. CDR3 in DNA: TGTGCCAGCAGCCAGCGGCAGTACCAAGAGACCCAGTACTTC.

This sequence joins TRBV5-1 and TRBJ1-2, with D maybe TRBD1 (5 bases). The length of the CDR3 is 16 residues. V shed 1 base and J shed 8 bases, with 21 bases lying between them. Germline assignment: CDR1 SGHRS and CDR2 YFSETQ. The CDR3 DNA reads TGCGCCAGCAGCTTGTCTTATACGCAGGGCTCGGGGGGCTACACCTTC. This sequence encodes CASSLSYTQGSGGYTF.

This clonotype was counted only a few times. The chain is built from TRBV6-2 or TRBV6-3 and TRBJ2-7, with D possibly being TRBD1 or TRBD2 (5 bases each). V shed 0 bases and J shed 6 bases, with 12 bases lying between them. The CDR3 runs to 14 residues. Germline V CDR1 and CDR2: MNHEY, SVGEGT. The CDR3 here is CASSYSGALGEQYF. DNA of the CDR3: TGTGCCAGCAGTTACTCCGGGGCCCTTGGCGAGCAGTACTTC.

In its sample, this clonotype was seen many times. The V and J genes are TRBV5-1 and TRBJ2-2; possibly TRBD2 for D (5 bases). CDR1 SGHRS and CDR2 YFSETQ come from the germline V gene. V lost 0 bases and J 1 base, leaving 13 bases between the germline ends. The CDR3 length is 17 residues. The CDR3 bases are TGCGCCAGCAGCTTGGCCGTCGGAACTAGGAACACCGGGGAGCTGTTTTTT. It translates to CASSLAVGTRNTGELFF.

This clonotype came up a few times. This rearrangement joins TRBV20-1 to TRBJ2-1; D gene uncertain. The CDR3 is 15 amino acids. The germline V and J ends were trimmed by 5 bases and 2 bases, with 16 bases remaining between them. Per germline, CDR1 DFQATT and CDR2 SNEGSKA (reference sequence). CDR3 sequence (DNA): TGCAGTGCTCCGAGGCGTCCTGGGACCTACAATGAGCAGTTCTTC. This encodes CSAPRRPGTYNEQFF.

This rearrangement joins TRBV6-4 to TRBJ2-2; D is unclear. Germline lookup yields CDR1 MRHNA and CDR2 SNTAGT. This CDR3 region has 11 residues. With 7 bases removed from V and 6 bases from J, the gap between germline ends came to 6 bases. This CDR3 reads CASKKPGELFF. The CDR3, as DNA: TGTGCCAGCAAGAAACCCGGGGAGCTGTTTTTT.

Only a few counts were recorded for this clonotype. The chain has TRBV2 and TRBJ2-7; D may be TRBD1 or TRBD2 (5 bases each). Germline CDR1 reads SNHLY; CDR2 reads FYNNEI. The V end was cut by 8 bases, the J end by 7 bases, with 6 bases between. This CDR3 is built from 9 residues. CDR3 in amino acids: CASGGEQYF. In DNA form, the CDR3 reads TGTGCCAGCGGGGGAGAGCAGTACTTC.

The genes are TRBV27 and TRBJ2-3; no firm D call. This CDR3 has 13 amino acids. Trimming cost V 6 bases and J 6 bases, with 13 bases left between them. CDR1 MNHEY and CDR2 SMNVEV come from the germline V gene (reference sequence). The CDR3 coding sequence is TGTGCCAGCAGCCTAACGGATCGGGATACGCAGTATTTT. It codes for CASSLTDRDTQYF.